Below, 26 T cell receptor beta chains from the same sample are listed, as sequenced in a study of blood T cells in healthy people across ages. The second PCR ran roughly 6 to 11 cycles with a sample-barcoded 5' primer and J-beta primers. A single record per CDR3 protein comes from TCRdb applying MiXCR to the 5' RACE reads. The repertoire holds some 1.1 million distinct CDR3 sequences, with roughly two fifths as singletons. Material: blood. Every receptor here comes from a young man in good health.

This chain links TRBV5-1 with TRBJ1-1; D call uncertain. Trimming shortened V by 10 bases and J by 1 base, and 14 bases separated the two germline ends. Germline V gives CDR1 SGHRS, CDR2 YFSETQ. This CDR3 is built from 13 residues. As DNA, the CDR3 is TGCGCCTCCCGAAGGACCAAGAACACTGAAGCTTTCTTT. Translation: CASRRTKNTEAFF.

CDR3 nucleotides: TGTGCCAGCAGCCGAACGGCAGGGAACACTGAAGCTTTCTTT. This gives the protein CASSRTAGNTEAFF. This rearrangement joins TRBV7-9 to TRBJ1-1; D is undetermined. The V end lost 5 bases, the J end lost 1 base, and 11 bases lay between the germline ends. CDR1 and CDR2 from the germline V gene are SEHNR and FQNEAQ (reference sequence). This CDR3 spans 14 amino acids.

This clonotype was seen a handful of times. The genes are TRBV20-1 and TRBJ1-5, with a weak D call TRBD1 (5 bases). This CDR3 contains 14 residues. Germline V gene sequence: CDR1 DFQATT, CDR2 SNEGSKA (reference sequence). V dropped 2 bases and J dropped 6 bases, with 14 bases sitting between them. The CDR3 DNA sequence: TGCAGTGCTAGACTCGGGGCCCCCGTTCAGCCCCAGCATTTT. Protein sequence: CSARLGAPVQPQHF.

This chain connects TRBV11-2 to TRBJ2-1, with unresolved D. CDR1 is SGHAT and CDR2 is FQNNGV in the germline V gene. The CDR3 covers 14 residues. Deletions cut 4 bases from V and 4 bases from J, with 11 bases between. CDR3 region: CASSSDQVYNEQFF. In DNA form, the CDR3 reads TGTGCCAGCAGCTCGGACCAAGTATACAATGAGCAGTTCTTC.

This clonotype was seen a handful of times. The chain employs TRBV25-1 and TRBJ2-3, with D unresolved. Trimming removed 2 bases from V and 4 bases from J, with 10 bases in between. The CDR3 spans 14 residues. Germline V lookup: CDR1 MGHDK, CDR2 SYGVNS. The CDR3 spells CASSETVRADTQYF. DNA of the CDR3: TGTGCCAGCAGTGAAACGGTTCGAGCAGATACGCAGTATTTT.

The chain uses TRBV6-1 and TRBJ1-5; D unresolved. The CDR3 is 15 residues long. Trimming stripped 7 bases from V and 2 bases from J, with 15 bases between. The germline CDR1 and CDR2 sequences are MNHNS and SASEGT. The CDR3 spells CASTLGWAGNQPQHF. In DNA form, the CDR3 reads TGTGCCAGCACCCTCGGGTGGGCCGGCAATCAGCCCCAGCATTTT.

This clonotype was recorded only once. This chain joins TRBV29-1 and TRBJ2-7; tentatively, D is TRBD1 (6 bases). V lost 6 bases and J lost 1, with 10 bases in between. The V gene's germline CDR1 is SQVTM and CDR2 ANQGSEA. There are 12 residues in the CDR3. CDR3 sequence: CSVVGQSYEQYF. DNA of the CDR3: TGCAGCGTAGTTGGACAGTCCTACGAGCAGTACTTC.

The V and J genes are TRBV12-3 or TRBV12-4 and TRBJ2-1; 8 bases agree with TRBD2. The CDR3 spans 14 residues. The V and J ends lost 5 bases and 5 bases, in that order; junction bases with no gene match: 5. CDR3 bases: TGTGCCAGCAGTGCACGGGGACTAGACAATGAGCAGTTCTTC. Translation gives CASSARGLDNEQFF.

This clonotype appeared a few times. The DNA is left out, because the CDR3 cannot be placed on it with certainty; the CDR3 is given as TCRdb lists it. The V and J genes are TRBV9 and TRBJ2-1; the D call of TRBD2 is as the table states it, not checked on the DNA. Germline V gives CDR1 SGDLS, CDR2 YYNGEE. Counting both end residues, the CDR3 totals 13 amino acids. CDR3: CASSVGSGTSEFF.

The table lists this clonotype with a few counts. This chain links TRBV27 with TRBJ2-1; 7 positions match TRBD1. Germline V gene lookup returns CDR1 MNHEY and CDR2 SMNVEV (reference sequence). J was trimmed by 3 bases and V by 5 bases; bases with no gene match: 10. This CDR3 spans 16 amino acids. The CDR3 DNA reads as TGTGCCAGCAGTCGCTATACAGGGGTAGGCTACAATGAGCAGTTCTTC. Its translation is CASSRYTGVGYNEQFF.

The CDR3 bases are TGTGCCAGCAGTAGCGGGGGAGGCAATGAGCAGTACTTC. Translation gives CASSSGGGNEQYF. The chain combines TRBV6-2 or TRBV6-3 with TRBJ2-5; 8 bases match TRBD2. Germline CDR1 MNHEY, CDR2 SVGEGT. Trimming removed 5 bases from V and 11 bases from J; junction bases left unmatched: 10. This CDR3 is built from 13 residues.

This CDR3 reads CSARVRWPGQGANEQFF. For the CDR3, the DNA is TGCAGTGCTAGAGTTCGATGGCCGGGACAGGGGGCAAATGAGCAGTTCTTC. The rearrangement links TRBV20-1 to TRBJ2-1, with 12 bases fitting TRBD1. V shed 1 base and J 7 bases; nucleotides not matched to a gene: 11. This CDR3 contains 17 residues. Germline V gene data show CDR1 as DFQATT and CDR2 as SNEGSKA (reference sequence).

This clonotype was observed a handful of times. This chain uses TRBV5-1 with TRBJ1-4, with 9 bases identical to TRBD1. CDR3 size: 15 residues. CDR1 SGHRS and CDR2 YFSETQ come from the germline V gene. V lost 4 bases, J lost 8 bases, and 9 bases stayed unmatched. This chain's CDR3 is CASSPGQGRREKLFF. The CDR3 DNA sequence: TGCGCCAGCAGCCCTGGACAGGGGAGGAGAGAAAAACTGTTTTTT.

Points on this clonotype: Sequence at one end of the junction differs from germline and may be a read error. The CDR3 region has the DNA TGTGTCAGCAGCGGAGCAGGGAGTAACTATGGCTACACCTTC. Translation: CVSSGAGSNYGYTF. The rearrangement links TRBV9 to TRBJ1-2; a weak D match, TRBD1 (5 bases). CDR1 is SGDLS and CDR2 is YYNGEE in the germline V gene. The CDR3 contains 14 residues.

The rearrangement uses TRBV6-5 and TRBJ2-5; D perhaps matches TRBD1 (6 bases). CDR1 MNHEY and CDR2 SVGAGI come from the germline V gene. The CDR3 extends over 17 amino acids. V was trimmed by 0 bases and J by 5 bases, leaving 19 bases between them. The CDR3 coding sequence is TGTGCCAGCAGTTACTCGAGGACAGCTCGCTTTCGGGAGACCCAGTACTTC. Protein sequence: CASSYSRTARFRETQYF.

Remarks on this clonotype: One junction end does not reproduce the germline sequence, and a read error may be involved. The chain has TRBV29-1 and TRBJ1-1; D ambiguous. The CDR3 is made up of 12 amino acids. Per the germline V gene, CDR1 is SQVTM and CDR2 is ANQGSEA. The CDR3 DNA is TGCAGCGTTGGACTCTTGGGCACTGAAGTTTTCTTT. Protein sequence: CSVGLLGTEVFF.

The rearrangement uses TRBV9 and TRBJ1-1; D remains unclear. The CDR3 has 16 amino acids. The V and J ends lost 0 bases and 0 bases respectively, with 12 bases between them. Germline V gene sequence: CDR1 SGDLS, CDR2 YYNGEE. The CDR3 loop reads CASSVVPGPMNTEAFF. In DNA form, the CDR3 reads TGTGCCAGCAGCGTAGTCCCAGGACCCATGAACACTGAAGCTTTCTTT.

This clonotype was seen a handful of times. The chain uses TRBV4-3 and TRBJ1-5, with 7 bases lining up with TRBD1. CDR3 length: 15 amino acids. J was trimmed by 1 base and V by 7 bases; bases with no gene match: 7. Per the germline V gene, CDR1 is LGHNA and CDR2 is YSLEER. The CDR3 region is CASNQGVMSNQPQHF. The CDR3 nucleotides read TGCGCCAGCAACCAGGGGGTGATGAGCAATCAGCCCCAGCATTTT.

V is TRBV20-1 and J is TRBJ2-3, with a possible D match to TRBD2 (5 bases). Per germline, CDR1 DFQATT and CDR2 SNEGSKA (reference sequence). The V and J ends lost 1 base and 5 bases respectively, with 13 bases between them. The CDR3 is made up of 14 amino acids. The CDR3 is CSARGRVLEDTQYF. CDR3 nucleotides: TGCAGTGCTAGAGGGCGGGTCCTTGAAGATACGCAGTATTTT.

The rearrangement uses TRBV3-1 and TRBJ2-4; a weak D match, TRBD2 (6 bases). The J call is in doubt because the DNA end fits TRBJ2-5 better. This CDR3 contains 15 residues. The germline V gene encodes CDR1 LGHDT and CDR2 YNNKEL (reference sequence). Written as DNA, the CDR3 is TGTGCCAGCAGCTTTCAAACTAGCTACGAGGAGACCCAGTACTTC. Protein: CASSFQTSYEETQYF.

This clonotype occurred a few times. The genes are TRBV6-2 or TRBV6-3 and TRBJ2-4, with a possible D match to TRBD1 (5 bases). The J call is uncertain, as TRBJ2-7 better fits the DNA end. Germline values: CDR1 MNHEY, CDR2 SVGEGT. The CDR3 length is 11 residues. The CDR3 spells CASSYGAEQYF. Written as DNA, the CDR3 is TGTGCCAGCAGTTACGGGGCCGAGCAGTACTTC.

This clonotype was recorded at least ten times. The chain couples TRBV10-3 to TRBJ2-6; D remains unclear. V lost 6 bases to trimming and J lost 0 bases, with 6 bases between them. Germline loops: CDR1 ENHRY, CDR2 SYGVKD. This CDR3 comprises 14 residues. The CDR3, as DNA: TGTGCCATCAGCGCCTACTCTGGGGCCAACGTCCTGACTTTC. This codes for CAISAYSGANVLTF.

The gene calls are TRBV9 and TRBJ1-1; 7 bases line up with TRBD1. Trimming at V came to 2 bases and at J to 4 bases, leaving 5 bases not matched to a gene. Germline lookup yields CDR1 SGDLS and CDR2 YYNGEE. This CDR3 region has 14 residues. The CDR3 loop reads CASSVRGQSTEAFF. CDR3 coding DNA: TGTGCCAGCAGCGTCCGGGGACAGAGCACTGAAGCTTTCTTT.

This clonotype has ten or more counts. This chain connects TRBV20-1 to TRBJ1-2; no clear D. The CDR3 sequence is 13 residues long. Germline CDR1 DFQATT, CDR2 SNEGSKA (reference sequence). Trimming took off 3 bases at V and 4 bases at J, with 12 bases between the two ends. This CDR3 reads CSASFGSPYGYTF. The DNA for the CDR3 is TGCAGTGCTAGTTTCGGCAGTCCCTATGGCTACACCTTC.

CDR3 nucleotides: TGCGCCAGCAGCAGGGAGGGTTTATCACCCCTCCACTTT. Amino acids: CASSREGLSPLHF. The chain couples TRBV4-3 to TRBJ1-6; D remains unclear. The V gene lost 5 bases and the J gene lost 10 bases, with 12 bases spanning the gap. Germline CDR1 reads LGHNA; CDR2 reads YSLEER. This CDR3 has 13 residues.

This clonotype was counted only a few times. The chain uses TRBV12-3 or TRBV12-4 and TRBJ2-7; no clear D. The V gene lost 5 bases and the J gene lost 10 bases, with 15 bases spanning the gap. The CDR3 sequence is 12 residues long. The DNA for the CDR3 is TGTGCCAGCAGTGCGTCATCTAGTGACCAGTACTTC. Residues: CASSASSSDQYF.